This is a list of T cell receptor beta chains from one sample in a study of regulatory T cells in long-lasting Graves disease. TCRdb reprocessed the multiplex PCR reads via MiXCR and lists one record per CDR3 protein. The repertoire has around 250,000 distinct CDR3 sequences, 15% to 20% of them found once; the top ten carry 12% to 15%. The same sample was also studied in work on T cells in Graves' hyperthyroidism and ophthalmopathy.

This sample comprised peripheral blood mononuclear cells (PBMCs), obtained at new diagnosis, from a patient treated with antithyroid drugs. These receptors came from a young woman with Graves disease. CDR3s include the opening cysteine and the closing phenylalanine or tryptophan. A D gene is named only where the DNA matches it firmly. Rows may omit the clone size; those that give it use once, few, many or a size class.

V gene	D gene	clone size	J gene	CDR3 DNA	CDR3 protein
TRBV6-1	TRBD1	.	TRBJ1-6	TGTGCCAGCAGTCACCGGACAGGGGAGAATTCACCCCTCCACTTT	CASSHRTGENSPLHF
TRBV12-5	TRBD1	few	TRBJ1-3	TGTGCTAGTGGTTTGGGGACAGGACTTACGGGAAACACCATATATTTT	CASGLGTGLTGNTIYF
TRBV27	.	.	TRBJ2-2	TGTGCCAGCAGTCCCCTGAGTAAGGACACCGGGGAGCTGTTTTTT	CASSPLSKDTGELFF
TRBV7-8	.	few	TRBJ1-4	TGTGCCAGCAGCGGACGGATGTTAAATGAAAAACTGTTTTTT	CASSGRMLNEKLFF
TRBV9	.	many	TRBJ1-5	TGTGCCAGCAGCGTCGACGGCGGGAATCAGCCCCAGCATTTT	CASSVDGGNQPQHF
TRBV27	.	many	TRBJ2-7	TGTGCCAGCAGGCGTGGGACTCTAACCTACGAGCAGTACTTC	CASRRGTLTYEQYF
TRBV29-1	.	many	TRBJ1-2	TGCAGCGTTGGCCCCCCTATCGACAGATCCTATGGCTACACCTTC	CSVGPPIDRSYGYTF
TRBV5-4	.	many	TRBJ2-6	TGTGCCAGCAGCTTGACAGCCGCTGGGGCCAACGTCCTGACTTTC	CASSLTAAGANVLTF
TRBV19	TRBD2	.	TRBJ2-7	TGTGCCAGTACCCCCGGGACTAGCGGGGCCCTCTACGAGCAGTACTTC	CASTPGTSGALYEQYF
TRBV4-1	TRBD1	.	TRBJ2-1	TGCGCCAGCAGCTCCCGGGACAGGGGGCTCAATGAGCAGTTCTTC	CASSSRDRGLNEQFF
TRBV28	.	few	TRBJ2-2	TGTGCCAGCAGTTCCCGACAGACGAACACCGGGGAGCTGTTTTTT	CASSSRQTNTGELFF
TRBV10-1	.	many	TRBJ2-2	TGCGCCAGCGGACAGAGTAACACCGGGGAGCTGTTTTTT	CASGQSNTGELFF
TRBV11-1	TRBD1	.	TRBJ2-3	TGTGCCAGCAGCCCGGGACAGGGGATAAATGAGCAGTTCTTT	CASSPGQGINEQFF
TRBV12-3/TRBV12-4	TRBD2	many	TRBJ2-1	TGTGCCAGCAGTATAGAGGGACTAAGAGTAAGTGAGCAGTTCTTC	CASSIEGLRVSEQFF
TRBV20-1	.	many	TRBJ2-3	TGCAGTGCTAGGACGGCAGGGCGAGTGCAAGATACGCAGTATTTT	CSARTAGRVQDTQYF
TRBV6-1	.	many	TRBJ2-2	TGTGCCAGCAGCATACTCCGCGCCCCCCCGACTGGCGGGGAGCTGTTTTTT	CASSILRAPPTGGELFF
TRBV20-1	TRBD2	many	TRBJ2-1	TGCAGTGCTTTCGGGACTAGCGGTTATGGTAATGAGCAGTTCTTC	CSAFGTSGYGNEQFF
TRBV12-3/TRBV12-4	.	many	TRBJ1-5	TGTGCCAGCAGGGGGAGGGGGTTGAAGGAGGGGAATCAGCCCCAGCATTTT	CASRGRGLKEGNQPQHF
TRBV28	.	.	TRBJ1-2	TGTGCCAGCAGTTTCCTCGAGGGTTCCCTCTATGGCTACACCTTC	CASSFLEGSLYGYTF
TRBV3-1	TRBD1	.	TRBJ1-2	TGTGCCAGCAGCCGTACACAGGGGTTCTACACCTTC	CASSRTQGFYTF
TRBV12-5	.	many	TRBJ1-1	TGTGCTAGTGGTTTGCTTGACAGAGACACTGAAGCTTTCTTT	CASGLLDRDTEAFF
TRBV20-1	.	many	TRBJ1-5	TGCAGTGCTAGTCGCGGGAATAGCAATCAGCCCCAGCATTTT	CSASRGNSNQPQHF
TRBV7-2	.	few	TRBJ2-1	TGTGCCAGCAGCCCGGGAGTTTTTAATGAGCAGTTCTTC	CASSPGVFNEQFF
TRBV27	TRBD2	many	TRBJ2-5	TGTGCCAGCAGTCCAACTAGCGGGGGGGCTGAACAAGAGACCCAGTACTTC	CASSPTSGGAEQETQYF
TRBV9	.	many	TRBJ1-1	TGTGCCAGCAGCGTAGTGGACAGATCCACTGAAGCTTTCTTT	CASSVVDRSTEAFF
TRBV19	.	.	TRBJ2-2	TGTGCCAGTAGTAACCCCGGGGACACCCGAGCGGCCGGGGAGCTGTTTTTT	CASSNPGDTRAAGELFF
TRBV2	.	many	TRBJ1-3	TGTGCCAGCAGTAAGGACAGCCAGGGAAACACCATATATTTT	CASSKDSQGNTIYF
TRBV20-1	TRBD2	many	TRBJ2-5	TGCAGTGCTCAGAAGGCTAGCGGGGGGAGCCAAGAGACCCAGTACTTC	CSAQKASGGSQETQYF
TRBV7-2	.	few	TRBJ2-3	TGTGCCAGCAGCTCACTAGCAGATACGCAGTATTTT	CASSSLADTQYF
TRBV10-3	.	.	TRBJ2-5	TGTGCCATCAGGGACGGACGGTGGATGGAGACCCAGTACTTC	CAIRDGRWMETQYF
TRBV12-3/TRBV12-4	.	many	TRBJ1-1	TGTGCCAGCAGTTTAGTTGGCAGGGGCTTATTAATGAACACTGAAGCTTTCTTT	CASSLVGRGLLMNTEAFF
TRBV6-4	.	few	TRBJ2-2	TGTGCCAGCAGTCCCCTTGGGAATCGGGGGACCGGGGAGCTGTTTTTT	CASSPLGNRGTGELFF
TRBV7-2	.	many	TRBJ2-1	TGTGCCAGCAGCAACAGGTTTGGGGAGCAGTTCTTC	CASSNRFGEQFF
TRBV5-4	.	many	TRBJ1-6	TGTGCCAGCAGTGGAAGTAAGAATTCACCCCTCCACTTT	CASSGSKNSPLHF
TRBV6-2/TRBV6-3	TRBD1	many	TRBJ1-2	TGTGCCAGCAGTGTACGGCAGGGGGGTAACTATGGCTACACCTTC	CASSVRQGGNYGYTF
TRBV2	TRBD2	many	TRBJ2-7	TGTGCCAGCAGTGAATTTAGCGGGGGCTACGAGCAGTACTTC	CASSEFSGGYEQYF
TRBV9	.	.	TRBJ2-1	TGTGCCAGCAGCGTAGGAATCTCGGGGCCCTACAATGAGCAGTTCTTC	CASSVGISGPYNEQFF
TRBV19	TRBD1	few	TRBJ2-1	TGTGCCAGTAGTTCCAACCTCAGGGGGCTGGGTGAGCAGTTCTTC	CASSSNLRGLGEQFF
TRBV20-1	.	.	TRBJ2-4	TGCAGTGCTAGAGGGTTTACCAAAAACATTCAGTACTTC	CSARGFTKNIQYF
TRBV5-1	.	many	TRBJ1-4	TGCGCCAGCAGCTTCACAGGGTTTCCAACTAATGAAAAACTGTTTTTT	CASSFTGFPTNEKLFF
TRBV9	TRBD2	few	TRBJ2-5	TGTGCCAGCAGCCGGGGGGTTAAGACCCAGTACTTC	CASSRGVKTQYF
TRBV6-1	TRBD1	many	TRBJ1-6	TGTGCCAGCATAATCGGACAGGGTCTTTCACCCCTCCACTTT	CASIIGQGLSPLHF
TRBV20-1	TRBD1	many	TRBJ1-5	TGCAGTGCTTTTGCAGGGGGCAGAAGCAATCAGCCCCAGCATTTT	CSAFAGGRSNQPQHF
TRBV19	.	many	TRBJ1-5	TGTGCCAGTAGTACCAACAGGGCCACTGGATATAGCAATCAGCCCCAGCATTTT	CASSTNRATGYSNQPQHF
TRBV7-2	.	.	TRBJ2-6	TGTGCCAGCTCACCCATGGGACCCTCCTCTGGGGCCAACGTCCTGGCTTTC	CASSPMGPSSGANVLAF
TRBV7-6	TRBD1	many	TRBJ1-5	TGTGCCAGCAGCTTATCGGCCGGGACAGGGAATCAGCCCCAGCATTTT	CASSLSAGTGNQPQHF
TRBV11-2	.	many	TRBJ2-7	TGTGCCAGCAGCTTGACACAGGGTCCGCCGTACTTC	CASSLTQGPPYF
TRBV20-1	TRBD1	.	TRBJ1-2	TGCAGTGCTCTGAGGGGGCAGGGGGCCTATGGCTACACCTTC	CSALRGQGAYGYTF
TRBV4-3	.	.	TRBJ1-1	TGCGCCAGCAGCCAAGTCCCAGACCGGAACACTGAAGCTTTCTTT	CASSQVPDRNTEAFF
TRBV27	.	many	TRBJ2-7	TGTGCCAGCAGTTCGGGTGTTAACGAGCAGTACTTC	CASSSGVNEQYF
TRBV5-1	TRBD1	many	TRBJ1-1	TGTGCCAGCAGCTTGGAGACAGGGCGTACTGAAGCTTTCTTT	CASSLETGRTEAFF
TRBV3-1	TRBD1	many	TRBJ1-5	TGTGCCAGCAGCTTAGGACAGGGACGACAGCCCCAGCATTTT	CASSLGQGRQPQHF
TRBV15	TRBD1	many	TRBJ2-5	TGTGCCACCAGCAGAGACCCCCCCGGACAGGGCTTTTCGGAGACCCAGTACTTC	CATSRDPPGQGFSETQYF